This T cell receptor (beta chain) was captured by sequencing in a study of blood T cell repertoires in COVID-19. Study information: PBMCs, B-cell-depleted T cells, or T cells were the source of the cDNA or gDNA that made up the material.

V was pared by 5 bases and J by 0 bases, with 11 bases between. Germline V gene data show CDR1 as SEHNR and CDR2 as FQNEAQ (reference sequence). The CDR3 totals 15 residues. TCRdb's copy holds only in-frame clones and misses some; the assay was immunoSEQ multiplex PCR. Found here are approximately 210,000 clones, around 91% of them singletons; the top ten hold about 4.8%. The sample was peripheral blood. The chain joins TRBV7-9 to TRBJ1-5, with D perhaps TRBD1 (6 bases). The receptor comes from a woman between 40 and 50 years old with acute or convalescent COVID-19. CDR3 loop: CASSMGHGSNQPQHF. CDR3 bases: TGTGCCAGCAGCATGGGACATGGTAGCAATCAGCCCCAGCATTTT.